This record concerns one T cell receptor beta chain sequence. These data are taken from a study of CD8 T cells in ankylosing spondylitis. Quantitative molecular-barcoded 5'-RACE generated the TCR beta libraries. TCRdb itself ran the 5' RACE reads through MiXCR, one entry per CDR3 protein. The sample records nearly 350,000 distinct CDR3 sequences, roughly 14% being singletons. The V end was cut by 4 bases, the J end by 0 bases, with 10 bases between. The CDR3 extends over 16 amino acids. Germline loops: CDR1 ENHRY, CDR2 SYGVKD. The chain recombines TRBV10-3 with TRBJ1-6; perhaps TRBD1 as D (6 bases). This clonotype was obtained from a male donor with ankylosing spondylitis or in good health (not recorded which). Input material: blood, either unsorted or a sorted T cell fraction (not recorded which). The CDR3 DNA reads TGTGCCATCAGTGGGACAGCCGACTCCTATAATTCACCCCTCCACTTT. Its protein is CAISGTADSYNSPLHF.